The clone carrying this T cell receptor beta chain appeared once. As yet, its antigen is unknown. The sample belongs to a study of OX40 agonist ivuxolimab in advanced cancers. The overall study: Patients in dose escalation had liver, melanoma, kidney or head and neck cancers. Study conclusions and caveats: There were, on average, more expanded clones in CD8+ T cells than in CD4+. Low normalized clonal expansion also occurred in some nonresponding patients.

V trimming: 3 bases; J trimming: 1 base; junction bases outside the gene matches: 10. Germline V gives CDR1 SNHLY, CDR2 FYNNEI. The CDR3 extends over 18 amino acids. Repertoires were generated with immunoSEQ multiplex PCR, while TCRdb's copy carries only in-frame clones and drops some. The data hold about 25,000 clones, with 80% to 90% observed a single time. The sampling schedule covered blood at baseline, cycle 4 day 1, and cycle 7 day 1. This TCR was sampled from an adult with an advanced solid tumor such as melanoma, head and neck, liver or kidney cancer. The sequencing here drew on CD4+ or CD8+ T cells sorted from blood, taken in a trial of the OX40 agonist ivuxolimab. The chain carries TRBV2 and TRBJ2-7; 12 bases are a match to TRBD2. The CDR3 nucleotides are TGTGCCAGCAGTGATACCCTAGCGGGAGGGCCCTTATCCTACGAGCAGTACTTC. It yields the protein CASSDTLAGGPLSYEQYF.